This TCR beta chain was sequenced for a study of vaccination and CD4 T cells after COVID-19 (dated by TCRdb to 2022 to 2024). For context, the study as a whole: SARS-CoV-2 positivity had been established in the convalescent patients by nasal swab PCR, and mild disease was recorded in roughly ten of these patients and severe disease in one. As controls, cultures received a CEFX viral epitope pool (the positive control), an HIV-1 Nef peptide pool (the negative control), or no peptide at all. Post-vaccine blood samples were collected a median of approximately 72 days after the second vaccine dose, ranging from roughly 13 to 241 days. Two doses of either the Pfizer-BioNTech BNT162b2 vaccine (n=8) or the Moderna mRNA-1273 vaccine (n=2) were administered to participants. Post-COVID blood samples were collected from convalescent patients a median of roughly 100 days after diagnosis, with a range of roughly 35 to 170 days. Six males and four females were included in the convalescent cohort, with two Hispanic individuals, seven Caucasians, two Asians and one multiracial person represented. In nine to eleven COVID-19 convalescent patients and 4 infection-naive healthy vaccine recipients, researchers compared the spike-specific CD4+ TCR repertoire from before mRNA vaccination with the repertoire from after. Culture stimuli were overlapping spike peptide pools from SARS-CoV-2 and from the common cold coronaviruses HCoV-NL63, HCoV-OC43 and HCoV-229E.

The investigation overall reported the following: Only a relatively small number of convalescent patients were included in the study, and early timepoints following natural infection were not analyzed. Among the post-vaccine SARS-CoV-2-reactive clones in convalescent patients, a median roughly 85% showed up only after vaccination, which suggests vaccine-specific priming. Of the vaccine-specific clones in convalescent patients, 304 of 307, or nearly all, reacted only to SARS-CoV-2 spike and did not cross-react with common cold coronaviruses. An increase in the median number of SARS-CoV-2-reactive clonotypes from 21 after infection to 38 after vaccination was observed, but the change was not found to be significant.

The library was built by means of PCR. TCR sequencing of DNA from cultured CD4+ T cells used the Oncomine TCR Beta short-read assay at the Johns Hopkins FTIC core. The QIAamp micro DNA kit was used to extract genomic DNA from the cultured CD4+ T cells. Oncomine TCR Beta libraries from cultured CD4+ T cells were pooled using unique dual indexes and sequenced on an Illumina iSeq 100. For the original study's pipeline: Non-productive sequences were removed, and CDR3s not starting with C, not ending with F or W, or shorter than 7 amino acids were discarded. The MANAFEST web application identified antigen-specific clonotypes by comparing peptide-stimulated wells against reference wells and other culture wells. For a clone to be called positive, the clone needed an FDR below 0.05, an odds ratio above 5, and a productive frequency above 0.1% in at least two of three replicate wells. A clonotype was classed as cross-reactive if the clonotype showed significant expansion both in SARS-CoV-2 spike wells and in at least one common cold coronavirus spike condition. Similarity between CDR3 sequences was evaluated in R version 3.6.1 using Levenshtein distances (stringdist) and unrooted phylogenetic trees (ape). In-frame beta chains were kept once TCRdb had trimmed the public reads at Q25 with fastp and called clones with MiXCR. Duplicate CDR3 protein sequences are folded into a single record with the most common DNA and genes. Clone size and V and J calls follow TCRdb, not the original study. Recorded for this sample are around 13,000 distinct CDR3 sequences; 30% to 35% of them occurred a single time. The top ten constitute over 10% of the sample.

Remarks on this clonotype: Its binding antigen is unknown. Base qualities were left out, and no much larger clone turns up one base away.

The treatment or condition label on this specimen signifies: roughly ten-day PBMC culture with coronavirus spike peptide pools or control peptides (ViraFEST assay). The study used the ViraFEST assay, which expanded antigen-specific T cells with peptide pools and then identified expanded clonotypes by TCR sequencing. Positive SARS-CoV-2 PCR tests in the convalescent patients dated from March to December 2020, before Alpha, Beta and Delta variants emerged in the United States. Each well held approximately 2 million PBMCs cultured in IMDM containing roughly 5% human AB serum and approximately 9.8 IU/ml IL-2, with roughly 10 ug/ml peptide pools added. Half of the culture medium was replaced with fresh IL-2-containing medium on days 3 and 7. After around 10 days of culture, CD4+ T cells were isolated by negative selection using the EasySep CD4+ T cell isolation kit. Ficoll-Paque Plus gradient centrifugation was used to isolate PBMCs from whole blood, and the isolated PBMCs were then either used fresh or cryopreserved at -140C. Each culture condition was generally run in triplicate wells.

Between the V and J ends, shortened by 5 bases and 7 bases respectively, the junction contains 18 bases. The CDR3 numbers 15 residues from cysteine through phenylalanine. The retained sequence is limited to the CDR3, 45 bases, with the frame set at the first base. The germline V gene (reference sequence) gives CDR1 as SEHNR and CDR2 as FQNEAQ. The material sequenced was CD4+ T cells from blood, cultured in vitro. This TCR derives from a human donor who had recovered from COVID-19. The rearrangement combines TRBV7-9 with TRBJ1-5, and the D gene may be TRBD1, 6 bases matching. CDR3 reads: CASSPTGGRKQPQHF. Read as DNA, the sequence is TGTGCCAGCAGCCCTACCGGGGGCCGAAAACAGCCCCAGCATTTT.